The 25 T cell receptor beta chains given below trace back to one sample, sequenced in a study of blood T cells in healthy people across ages (dated by TCRdb to 2014 to 2015). The library came from 5' RACE. A second PCR of roughly 7 to 11 cycles was performed with a sample-barcoded 5' primer and a J-beta primer mix. The public reads were quality trimmed at Q25 with fastp and then assembled into clones with MiXCR by TCRdb, keeping productive beta chains. Merged by CDR3 protein, the rows form single entries marked with the most common genes and DNA. This sample has 1.5 million to 2 million distinct CDR3 sequences in its table, and roughly two fifths of those were observed once. More than 20% of the sample lies in the top ten. The sample consisted of blood. The source of these receptors is a human donor in good health.

The gene calls are TRBV7-2 and TRBJ2-5; 7 bases line up with TRBD2. Trimming at V came to 2 bases and at J to 2 bases, leaving 17 bases not matched to a gene. Germline CDR1 SGHTA, CDR2 FQGNSA. This CDR3 region has 19 residues. The CDR3 region is CASSLRSSASGTPQETQYF. CDR3 DNA sequence: TGTGCCAGCAGCTTACGTTCGAGCGCTAGCGGTACACCTCAAGAGACCCAGTACTTC.

This rearrangement joins TRBV20-1 to TRBJ1-1; D unclear. The CDR3 is 13 amino acids. V lost 5 bases, J lost 4 bases, and 14 bases lay in between. The germline gives CDR1 DFQATT, CDR2 SNEGSKA (reference sequence). The CDR3 DNA is TGCAGTGCTTTACTGCCCGAGGGCACTGAAGCTTTCTTT. This codes for CSALLPEGTEAFF.

This clonotype was observed a handful of times. V is TRBV30 and J is TRBJ2-1; D gene unclear. CDR1 GTSNPN and CDR2 SVGIG come from the germline V gene (reference sequence). Trimming left V 2 bases short and J 6 bases short, with 8 bases between. The CDR3 length is 12 residues. The CDR3 spells CAWSTFTNEQFF. For the CDR3, the DNA is TGTGCCTGGAGTACTTTTACCAATGAGCAGTTCTTC. The entire variable domain, with the rest obtained from reference TRBV30 and TRBJ2-1, is as follows: SQTIHQWPATLVQPVGSPLSLECTVEGTSNPNLYWYRQAAGRGLQLLFYSVGIGQISSEVPQNLSASRPQDRQFILSSKKLLLSDSGFYLCAWSTFTNEQFFGPGTRLTVL.

CDR3 in amino acids: CASSASPSREQYF. CDR3 DNA sequence: TGTGCCAGCAGTGCGAGCCCAAGCAGGGAGCAGTACTTC. The chain is built from TRBV12-3 or TRBV12-4 and TRBJ2-7; D gene unclear. The germline V and J ends were trimmed by 5 bases and 7 bases, with 15 bases remaining between them. The CDR3 totals 13 residues.

In this sample, this clonotype turned up a few times. The chain combines TRBV7-3 with TRBJ2-1; D remains unclear. Germline values: CDR1 SGHTA, CDR2 FQGTGA. The CDR3 contains 12 residues. V shed 5 bases and J shed 10 bases, with 12 bases lying between them. CDR3 sequence: CASSRRVGEQFF. The CDR3 bases are TGTGCCAGCAGCCGCCGCGTGGGCGAGCAGTTCTTC.

The chain has TRBV7-2 and TRBJ2-3; the D is unclear. From germline, CDR1 is SGHTA and CDR2 FQGNSA. The length of the CDR3 is 15 residues. V gave up 5 bases and J gave up 2 bases, with 14 bases separating them. CDR3 DNA sequence: TGTGCCAGCAGCCTAACTCCCGGGCACACAGATACGCAGTATTTT. It is translated as CASSLTPGHTDTQYF.

This clonotype has a count of ten or more. The chain has TRBV24-1 and TRBJ2-3; D ambiguous. This CDR3 is 14 amino acids long. From germline, CDR1 is KGHDR and CDR2 SFDVKD. Deletions cut 7 bases from V and 2 bases from J, with 12 bases between. The CDR3 region is CATRPDQLTDTQYF. CDR3 bases: TGTGCCACCAGACCCGACCAGCTCACAGATACGCAGTATTTT.

A few counts support this clonotype. V gene TRBV27 combines with J gene TRBJ2-1; D gene unclear. The CDR3 runs to 15 residues. Germline lookup yields CDR1 MNHEY and CDR2 SMNVEV (reference sequence). Trimming stripped 4 bases from V and 3 bases from J, with 13 bases between. The CDR3 sequence is CASSSTVPYYNEQFF. CDR3 in DNA: TGTGCCAGCAGTTCCACGGTCCCCTACTACAATGAGCAGTTCTTC.

This clonotype was observed at least ten times. The CDR3 spells CASSNRVEQYF. The CDR3 bases are TGTGCCAGCAGTAACAGGGTCGAGCAGTACTTC. The chain is built from TRBV12-3 or TRBV12-4 and TRBJ2-7; tentatively, D is TRBD1 (6 bases). Trimming removed 5 bases at V and 6 bases at J, with 8 bases between. This CDR3 has 11 residues.

The table lists this clonotype with a few counts. V gene TRBV11-3 combines with J gene TRBJ1-1; 11 positions agree with TRBD1. CDR1 and CDR2 (germline): SGHNT, YENEEA. V was clipped by 3 bases and J by 11 bases; unmatched bases: 5. This CDR3 has 13 amino acids. This chain's CDR3 is CASSFRDRGRAFF. CDR3 sequence (DNA): TGTGCCAGCAGCTTCCGGGACAGGGGGAGGGCTTTCTTT.

This clonotype was counted a single time. A much larger clone sits a single nucleotide away, making a read error possible. This sequence joins TRBV2 and TRBJ1-1, with 9 bases that match TRBD1. Germline V gives CDR1 SNHLY, CDR2 FYNNEI. The trim removed 6 bases at V and 4 bases at J, leaving 3 bases unmatched. This CDR3 region has 13 residues. In nucleotides, the CDR3 is TGTGCCAGCAGGCCGGACAGGGGCACTGAAGCTTTCTTT. Translated, it gives CASRPDRGTEAFF.

This clonotype turned up a few times. J is TRBJ1-5 and V is TRBV7-2; TRBD1 matches 10 bases. The V gene's germline CDR1 is SGHTA and CDR2 FQGNSA. With V trimmed by 5 bases and J by 6 bases, 7 bases remained unmatched. CDR3 length equals 15 residues. The CDR3 here is CASSQRDRGSQPQHF. Written as DNA, the CDR3 is TGTGCCAGCAGCCAACGGGACAGGGGTTCTCAGCCCCAGCATTTT.

This clonotype turned up a few times. The chain joins TRBV12-3 or TRBV12-4 to TRBJ2-5; 8 bases match TRBD2. This CDR3 comprises 16 residues. The trim removed 1 base at V and 0 bases at J, leaving 4 bases unmatched. The CDR3 DNA sequence: TGTGCCAGCAGTTTAGGAACTAGCGGATACCAAGAGACCCAGTACTTC. It is translated as CASSLGTSGYQETQYF.

This chain joins TRBV19 and TRBJ2-1, with TRBD1 identical over 8 bases. The junction had 4 bases not matched to a gene; V was cut back by 3 bases and J by 3 bases. Germline assignment: CDR1 LNHDA and CDR2 SQIVND (reference sequence). The CDR3 covers 15 residues. The CDR3 reads CASSIEGQVYNEQFF. CDR3 nucleotide sequence: TGTGCCAGTAGTATCGAGGGACAGGTCTACAATGAGCAGTTCTTC.

The chain uses TRBV20-1 and TRBJ2-7, with TRBD2 matching 7 bases. Germline V gene lookup returns CDR1 DFQATT and CDR2 SNEGSKA (reference sequence). V trimming: 4 bases; J trimming: 0 bases; junction bases outside the gene matches: 3. This CDR3 is 13 amino acids long. For the CDR3, the DNA is TGCAGTGCTACGAGCGGGGTCTCCTACGAGCAGTACTTC. This codes for CSATSGVSYEQYF.

This clonotype occurred a few times. The chain links TRBV6-5 to TRBJ1-6; D not resolved. V lost 6 bases, J lost 7 bases, and 10 bases lay in between. This CDR3 contains 13 residues. In germline, CDR1 is MNHEY, CDR2 SVGAGI. This chain's CDR3 is CASSPSVNSPLHF. The DNA for the CDR3 is TGTGCCAGCAGCCCATCCGTCAATTCACCCCTCCACTTT.

This clonotype is a singleton in its sample. V and J are TRBV6-2 or TRBV6-3 and TRBJ2-7, with 15 bases identical to TRBD2. CDR1 and CDR2 from the germline V gene are MNHEY and SVGEGT. The length of the CDR3 is 18 residues. After removal of 7 bases from V and 5 bases from J, the junction contained 15 bases not matched to a gene. The DNA for the CDR3 is TGTGCCAGCATCCGGACTAGCGGGGGGGCCGGAGGTCGACACGAGCAGTACTTC. Translated, it gives CASIRTSGGAGGRHEQYF.

The gene calls are TRBV2 and TRBJ2-4, with D hard to call. The end of the DNA is better explained by TRBJ2-7, so the J call may be wrong. Germline V CDR1 and CDR2: SNHLY, FYNNEI. This CDR3 region has 12 residues. In DNA, the CDR3 is TGTGCCAGCACCACGGTGGGATACGAGCAGTACTTC. Protein: CASTTVGYEQYF.

This clonotype was counted between two and nine times. V is TRBV6-1 and J is TRBJ2-3; 10 nucleotides line up with TRBD1. CDR1 is MNHNS, CDR2 SASEGT, per germline. V dropped 6 bases and J dropped 0; count of bases not matched to a gene: 9. This CDR3 contains 17 residues. The CDR3 nucleotides read TGTGCCAGCAGACTGACAGGGGGCTCCGCTAGCACAGATACGCAGTATTTT. Translation: CASRLTGGSASTDTQYF.

This chain connects TRBV4-3 to TRBJ1-1; D is uncertain. The V end was cut by 0 bases, the J end by 1 base, with 6 bases between. Germline values: CDR1 LGHNA, CDR2 YSLEER. The CDR3 is made up of 14 amino acids. CDR3 in amino acids: CASSQDWANTEAFF. The CDR3 nucleotides read TGCGCCAGCAGCCAAGATTGGGCGAACACTGAAGCTTTCTTT.

Details on this clonotype: This may come from a read error, since a much larger clone is one base off. The chain employs TRBV7-9 and TRBJ2-3; D might be TRBD2 (6 bases). V was trimmed by 7 bases and J by 13 bases, leaving 15 bases between them. Looked up from germline, CDR1 is SEHNR and CDR2 is FQNEAQ (reference sequence). This CDR3 contains 11 residues. This CDR3 reads CASNSGLPKYF. The CDR3 DNA reads TGTGCCAGCAACTCGGGACTTCCCAAGTATTTT.

V usage is TRBV10-3 and J usage is TRBJ2-7, with D perhaps matching TRBD1 (5 bases). The CDR3 is made up of 14 amino acids. Trimming took off 6 bases at V and 1 base at J, with 13 bases between the two ends. CDR1 and CDR2 from the germline V gene are ENHRY and SYGVKD. DNA for the CDR3: TGTGCCATCAGGGACCTAGACAGTTCCTACGAGCAGTACTTC. Amino acids: CAIRDLDSSYEQYF.

The chain combines TRBV15 with TRBJ2-1; 9 nucleotides match TRBD1. Germline V gene sequence: CDR1 LNHNV, CDR2 YYDKDF (reference sequence). The J segment lost 7 bases and the V segment lost 0 bases, leaving 7 bases of the junction unmatched. CDR3 size: 16 residues. The DNA for the CDR3 is TGTGCCACCAGCAGAGATAAAGGGACAGGGAATAATGAGCAGTTCTTC. Protein: CATSRDKGTGNNEQFF.

This clonotype was detected ten times or more. The chain employs TRBV12-3 or TRBV12-4 and TRBJ2-1; tentative D call: TRBD1 (6 bases). The CDR3 extends over 16 amino acids. V lost 6 bases, J lost 8 bases, and 23 bases lay in between. CDR3 nucleotide sequence: TGTGCCAGCAGCCCCGACAGGTCCACTCTGGGCGATGAGCAGTTCTTC. Amino acid sequence: CASSPDRSTLGDEQFF.

This chain uses TRBV12-3 or TRBV12-4 with TRBJ2-1, with 8 positions matching TRBD2. V lost 2 bases and J lost 8; bases outside the gene matches: 5. This CDR3 comprises 14 residues. The CDR3 spells CASSLLAGTDEQFF. As DNA, the CDR3 is TGTGCCAGCAGTTTACTAGCGGGTACGGATGAGCAGTTCTTC.